This TCR beta chain was identified in a study of blood T cell repertoires in COVID-19. For the study at large: PBMCs, B-cell-depleted T cells, or T cells were the source of the cDNA or gDNA that made up the material.

Adults between roughly 18 and 90 years of age took part from 24 US areas. It was within 2 weeks before study entry that exposed participants met a COVID-19 case. The method was immunoSEQ multiplex PCR; TCRdb's version includes in-frame clones alone and lacks a portion of them. The sample contains roughly 260,000 clones, roughly 80% of which appear only once. Trimming removed 4 bases from V and 3 bases from J, with 6 bases in between. The CDR3 contains 13 residues. Germline CDR1 is ENHRY and CDR2 is SYGVKD. The specimen sequenced was PBMCs or T cells enriched from blood (not recorded which). The rearrangement links TRBV10-3 to TRBJ2-2; D is perhaps TRBD2 (5 bases). The origin of this receptor is a woman in her thirties or forties who had been exposed to COVID-19. This chain's CDR3 is CAISGEYTGELFF. CDR3 sequence (DNA): TGTGCCATCAGTGGGGAGTACACCGGGGAGCTGTTTTTT.